Reported below is one T cell receptor beta chain. Its antigen is not known. Only in-frame clones appear in the TCRdb table, and some are missing; sequencing was by immunoSEQ multiplex PCR. The repertoire holds some 66,000 clones, with about 85% as singletons. The germline CDR1 and CDR2 sequences are SGHTA and FQGNSA. V was clipped by 7 bases and J by 8 bases; unmatched bases: 10. The length of the CDR3 is 15 residues. The data stem from a study of OX40 agonist ivuxolimab in advanced cancers. Study details: As their treatment, patients were administered ivuxolimab, an agonistic anti-OX40 (CD134) antibody. Study findings and constraints: Expanded clones were, on average, more numerous in CD8+ T cells than in CD4+. The expanded peripheral T cells' antigen specificity was not determined.

This chain uses TRBV7-2 with TRBJ2-1; 11 nucleotides line up with TRBD1. The source of this sequence is an adult with an advanced solid tumor such as melanoma, head and neck, liver or kidney cancer. This specimen was CD4+ or CD8+ T cells sorted from blood, taken in a trial of the OX40 agonist ivuxolimab. CDR3 DNA sequence: TGTGCCAGCAAAAGGGTGGACAGGGGGCATTATGAGCAGTTCTTC. Translating it yields CASKRVDRGHYEQFF.